The rows below give T cell receptor beta chains drawn from one sample of a study of blood T cell repertoires in COVID-19. The method was immunoSEQ multiplex PCR; TCRdb's version includes in-frame clones alone and lacks a portion of them. The sample carries some 240,000 clones, 80% to 90% recorded once. The material sequenced was PBMCs or T cells enriched from blood (not recorded which). Receptor source: a woman aged 45-65 years who had been exposed to COVID-19. The CDR3 runs from the conserved cysteine through the conserved F or W. A D gene is named only where the DNA matches it firmly. Clone size is given for some rows only: seen once, a few or many times, or a class if the clone is expanded.

v_call: TRBV3-1/TRBV3-2
clone_size: once
j_call: TRBJ1-1
d_call: .
cdr3_nt: TGTGCCAGCAGCCAAGGGTCGGGGGTGGACACTGAAGCTTTCTTT
cdr3_aa: CASSQGSGVDTEAFF

v_call: TRBV5-4
clone_size: few
j_call: TRBJ2-2
d_call: .
cdr3_nt: TGTGCCAGCAGTCATGACTCTGACGCGAACACCGGGGAGCTGTTTTTT
cdr3_aa: CASSHDSDANTGELFF

v_call: TRBV27
clone_size: once
j_call: TRBJ1-1
d_call: TRBD1
cdr3_nt: TGTGCCAGCAGTTTATCACCCGGGCAGGGGGCCTCCGAAGCTTTCTTT
cdr3_aa: CASSLSPGQGASEAFF

v_call: TRBV10-3
clone_size: .
j_call: TRBJ1-2
d_call: .
cdr3_nt: TGTGCCATCAGTGACGGGCAGGGCAGTGGCTACACCTTC
cdr3_aa: CAISDGQGSGYTF

v_call: TRBV19
clone_size: .
j_call: TRBJ2-3
d_call: TRBD2
cdr3_nt: TGTGCCAGTAGTCCCCCTAGCGGGGGGGCAGATACGCAGTATTTT
cdr3_aa: CASSPPSGGADTQYF

v_call: TRBV28
clone_size: few
j_call: TRBJ2-7
d_call: .
cdr3_nt: TGTGCCAGCAGTTCACCCCAGGGGATGAAGAGCTCCTACGAGCAGTACTTC
cdr3_aa: CASSSPQGMKSSYEQYF

v_call: TRBV5-1
clone_size: once
j_call: TRBJ1-1
d_call: .
cdr3_nt: TGCGCCAGCAGCTTGGGGCAGATGAACACTGAAGCTTTCTTT
cdr3_aa: CASSLGQMNTEAFF

v_call: TRBV5-1
clone_size: .
j_call: TRBJ1-4
d_call: TRBD1
cdr3_nt: TGCGCCAGCAGCGAAGGGACAGCTGGAAGAGAAAAACTGTTTTTT
cdr3_aa: CASSEGTAGREKLFF

v_call: TRBV5-1
clone_size: .
j_call: TRBJ1-2
d_call: TRBD1
cdr3_nt: TGCGCCAGCAGCCCCTGGACAGGGGGCGATGGCTACACCTTC
cdr3_aa: CASSPWTGGDGYTF

v_call: TRBV28
clone_size: once
j_call: TRBJ2-2
d_call: TRBD1
cdr3_nt: TGTGCCAGCAGCCTTGAGGAGACGGGGACAGGGGTCACCGGGGAGCTGTTTTTT
cdr3_aa: CASSLEETGTGVTGELFF

v_call: TRBV28
clone_size: .
j_call: TRBJ1-5
d_call: .
cdr3_nt: TGTGCCAGCAGTTTTGGACAGCCGAATGAGCCCCAGCATTTT
cdr3_aa: CASSFGQPNEPQHF

v_call: TRBV27
clone_size: .
j_call: TRBJ2-7
d_call: TRBD1
cdr3_nt: TGTGCCAGCAGTTTAGTTGGGACAGGGGTTTACTACGAGCAGTACTTC
cdr3_aa: CASSLVGTGVYYEQYF

v_call: TRBV18
clone_size: .
j_call: TRBJ2-7
d_call: .
cdr3_nt: TGTGCCAGCTCAGTCAGGGATACGGACGAGCAGTACTTC
cdr3_aa: CASSVRDTDEQYF

v_call: TRBV5-5
clone_size: .
j_call: TRBJ2-3
d_call: .
cdr3_nt: TGTGCCAGCAGCTTACCCGTCAGGGGCACAGATACGCAGTATTTT
cdr3_aa: CASSLPVRGTDTQYF